This passage covers 22 T cell receptor beta chains from one sample sequenced in a study of tumor and adjacent non-tumor tissue in lung cancer. The library came from three nested PCR rounds adapted from ARM-PCR protocols. TCRdb reprocessed the multiplex PCR reads via MiXCR and lists one record per CDR3 protein. The sample carries 90,000 to 100,000 distinct CDR3 sequences, less than 85% recorded once. No cell sorting was done before RNA was extracted from the tissue. Distant lung tissue was collected more than 3 cm away from the tumor edge. Material: distant non-tumor lung tissue. These receptors came from a man aged 60-69 years with small cell lung cancer.

This clonotype has just one count. An end of the junction does not agree with germline; a read error may underlie this. The chain combines TRBV4-2 with TRBJ2-2; perhaps TRBD2 as D (6 bases). CDR3 size: 16 residues. Looked up from germline, CDR1 is LGHNA and CDR2 is YNFKEQ. Here the CDR3 reads CASSQDRRVNTGKLFF. CDR3 sequence (DNA): TGTGCCAGCAGCCAAGATAGGAGGGTCAACACCGGGAAGCTGTTTTTT.

This clonotype was seen only once. The junction differs from germline at one of its ends, possibly a read error. V is TRBV6-5 and J is TRBJ2-7, with D tentatively TRBD1 or TRBD2 (5 bases each). The CDR3 runs 13 residues. Germline V gene data show CDR1 as MNHEY and CDR2 as SVGAGI. The CDR3 sequence is CASTRGASCEQYF. The CDR3 DNA reads TGTGCCAGCACTAGGGGAGCATCCTGCGAGCAGTATTTC.

This clonotype has only a few counts. The gene calls are TRBV4-1 and TRBJ2-1; the D gene is possibly TRBD1 (6 bases). CDR3 length equals 16 residues. Germline values: CDR1 MGHRA, CDR2 YSYEKL. Deletions cut 3 bases from V and 4 bases from J, with 16 bases between. The DNA of the CDR3 is TGCGCCAGCAGCCAGGGACCAATCAGGGGTTACAATGAGCAGTTCTTC. This sequence encodes CASSQGPIRGYNEQFF.

As regards this clonotype: One end of the junction is discordant with germline, which a read error may explain. The J gene is TRBJ1-1, the V gene TRBV20-1; 7 nucleotides match TRBD1. Germline values: CDR1 DFQATT, CDR2 SNEGSKA (reference sequence). This CDR3 is 15 amino acids long. The CDR3 sequence is CSATDAGGGNTEAHF. CDR3 coding DNA: TGCAGTGCTACTGACGCAGGGGGGGGGAACACTGAAGCTCACTTT.

This clonotype is a singleton in its sample. This chain links TRBV20-1 with TRBJ1-6; 7 nucleotides match TRBD1. The CDR3 is made up of 16 amino acids. The germline V gene encodes CDR1 DFQATT and CDR2 SNEGSKA (reference sequence). Trimming cost V 1 base and J 10 bases; bases outside gene matches: 13. The CDR3 bases are TGCAGTGCTAGAGCCCCTCCGGGGACAGTCGGGTCACCCCTCCACTTT. Its translation is CSARAPPGTVGSPLHF.

The rearrangement uses TRBV6-6 and TRBJ2-1; 8 bases align to TRBD2. From germline, CDR1 is MNHNY and CDR2 SVGAGI (reference sequence). Trimming at V came to 7 bases and at J to 2 bases, leaving 19 bases not matched to a gene. This CDR3 spans 19 amino acids. CDR3 bases: TGTGCCAGCACCCCCGGGGCAAGGCGTGGCGGGAGGACCTACAATGAGCAGTTCTTC. This codes for CASTPGARRGGRTYNEQFF.

Comment on this clonotype: Germline and junction disagree at one end, which may indicate a read error. V gene TRBV7-9 combines with J gene TRBJ2-2, with 7 bases fitting TRBD2. CDR1 and CDR2 from the germline V gene are SEHNR and FQNEAQ (reference sequence). The CDR3 covers 16 residues. The CDR3: CPSSLETGGSTGELFF. DNA for the CDR3: TGTCCCAGCAGCCTAGAAACGGGAGGATCAACCGGGGAGCTGTTTTTT. Full variable domain (remainder filled in from reference TRBV7-9 and TRBJ2-2): DTGVSQNPRHKITKRGQNVTFRCDPISEHNRLYWYRQTLGQGPEFLTYFQNEAQLEKSRLLSDRFSAERPKGSFSTLEIQRTEQGDSAMYLCPSSLETGGSTGELFFGEGSRLTVL.

Regarding this clonotype: Compared with germline, one end of the junction differs, possibly owing to a read error. Here the CDR3 DNA reads TGTGCCAGCAGTCAGGGACTAGCGACCCGGGGGGGAAATAAGCAGCTCTTC. Protein product: CASSQGLATRGGNKQLF. This chain uses TRBV12-3 or TRBV12-4 with TRBJ2-1, with TRBD2 identical over 10 bases. The CDR3 has 17 amino acids.

This clonotype was counted between two and nine times. A much larger clone differs by one base, so this may be a read error. The chain has TRBV20-1 and TRBJ2-5; 12 nucleotides line up with TRBD2. Trimming cost V 5 bases and J 8 bases; bases outside gene matches: 12. Germline V CDR1 and CDR2: DFQATT, SNEGSKA (reference sequence). The length of the CDR3 is 15 residues. The CDR3 DNA reads TGCAGTGCTTCCTGGACTAGCGGGATTGGAGATACCCAGTACTTC. Protein sequence: CSASWTSGIGDTQYF.

The V call is TRBV20-1, the J call TRBJ2-3; D uncertain. Germline lookup yields CDR1 DFQATT and CDR2 SNEGSKA (reference sequence). There are 12 residues in the CDR3. The DNA of the CDR3 is TGCAGAGCCACGTTCAACGACGGTACGCAGTATTTT. Its protein product is CRATFNDGTQYF.

The chain is built from TRBV6-1 and TRBJ2-7, with 10 bases aligning to TRBD1. Germline CDR1 reads MNHNS; CDR2 reads SASEGT. CDR3 size: 14 residues. The CDR3: CASNESWTGGEQYV. CDR3 sequence (DNA): TGTGCCAGCAATGAATCCTGGACAGGGGGGGAGCAGTACGTC.

For this clonotype: A read error is likely, as this CDR3 ends without the conserved phenylalanine or tryptophan. This chain uses TRBV4-1 with TRBJ2-3, with D tentatively TRBD1 (5 bases). Germline V CDR1 and CDR2: MGHRA, YSYEKL. The V and J ends lost 0 bases and 2 bases respectively, with 9 bases between them. The CDR3 consists of 15 residues. Written as DNA, the CDR3 is TGCGCCAGCAGCCAAGACGAGACAGCCACAGATACGCAGTATTCT. Its translation: CASSQDETATDTQYS.

Comment on this clonotype: The germline gene is not matched at one end of the junction; a read error may be the cause. The chain links TRBV29-1 to TRBJ2-7; 8 bases match TRBD2. The germline gives CDR1 SQVTM, CDR2 ANQGSEA. The CDR3 extends over 13 amino acids. DNA for the CDR3: TGCAACGTTGTTAGCGGGATTTCCTACGAGCAGTACTTC. Amino acid sequence: CNVVSGISYEQYF.

This clonotype was detected many times. The gene calls are TRBV24-1 and TRBJ1-2; D is unclear. V lost 3 bases, J lost 7 bases, and 5 bases lay in between. Germline V gene data show CDR1 as KGHDR and CDR2 as SFDVKD. This CDR3 contains 11 residues. CDR3 amino acids: CATSDGVGYTF. CDR3 nucleotides: TGTGCCACCAGTGATGGCGTTGGCTACACCTTC.

The genes are TRBV29-1 and TRBJ1-2; tentative D call: TRBD1 (5 bases). Germline V gives CDR1 SQVTM, CDR2 ANQGSEA. This CDR3 comprises 13 residues. Trimming pared 6 bases from V and 6 bases from J, leaving 17 bases between. CDR3 DNA sequence: TGCAGCGTATATGCGGGGCTTATCGATGGCTACACCTTC. It codes for CSVYAGLIDGYTF.

This clonotype has a count of ten or more. The chain joins TRBV20-1 to TRBJ2-1; 7 nucleotides match TRBD1. Unmatched junction bases numbered 9, after V lost 6 bases and J lost 4 bases. This CDR3 spans 14 amino acids. Germline V lookup: CDR1 DFQATT, CDR2 SNEGSKA (reference sequence). The CDR3 nucleotides read TGCAGTGCAACAGACAGGGCAGTTTACAATGAGCAGTTCTTC. Amino acid sequence: CSATDRAVYNEQFF.

In the case of this clonotype: Mismatch with germline at one junction end may stem from a read error. V and J are TRBV7-8 and TRBJ2-5, with a tentative D call TRBD1 (5 bases). Germline assignment: CDR1 SGHVS and CDR2 FQNEAQ. This CDR3 contains 13 residues. CDR3 DNA: TGTGCAAGCAGCATCGACAGACAAGAGACCCAGTACTTC. The encoded protein is CASSIDRQETQYF. Looking up the rest from reference TRBV7-8 and TRBJ2-5 gives the full variable domain: GAGVSQSPRYKVAKRGQDVALRCDPISGHVSLFWYQQALGQGPEFLTYFQNEAQLDKSGLPSDRFFAERPEGSVSTLKIQRTQQEDSAVYLCASSIDRQETQYFGPGTRLLVL.

This clonotype occurred many times. CDR3 region: CSAPGLADNEQFF. CDR3 bases: TGCAGTGCCCCGGGACTAGCGGACAATGAGCAGTTCTTC. The rearrangement links TRBV20-1 to TRBJ2-1; the match to TRBD2 covers 11 bases. V lost 6 bases, J lost 5 bases, and 3 bases stayed unmatched. Germline V CDR1 and CDR2: DFQATT, SNEGSKA (reference sequence). CDR3 length: 13 residues.

As regards this clonotype: The junction shows a germline mismatch at one end, possibly a read error. The V gene is TRBV20-1, the J gene TRBJ2-5; TRBD2 agrees at 8 bases. This CDR3 has 17 residues. Germline V gives CDR1 DFQATT, CDR2 SNEGSKA (reference sequence). This chain's CDR3 is CSAKGGVASGPQETQYF. CDR3 sequence (DNA): TGCAGTGCTAAAGGAGGGGTTGCTAGCGGGCCTCAAGAGACCCAGTATTTC.

This clonotype was observed a single time. At one end the junction does not follow the germline gene, possibly because of a read error. The chain uses TRBV4-2 and TRBJ2-7; D uncertain. The CDR3 has 17 amino acids. Per the germline V gene, CDR1 is LGHNA and CDR2 is YNFKEQ. The DNA of the CDR3 is TGTGCCAGCAGCCAAGAGTCCCAAGACTCCAGCTCCTACGGGCAGTACTTC. Translated, it gives CASSQESQDSSSYGQYF.

Regarding this clonotype: The junction differs from germline at one of its ends, possibly a read error. The chain links TRBV7-8 to TRBJ2-4; 8 nucleotides line up with TRBD1. The CDR3 is 13 residues long. Per the germline V gene, CDR1 is SGHVS and CDR2 is FQNEAQ. CDR3 sequence: CTSSQDRANIQYF. DNA of the CDR3: TGTACCAGCAGCCAGGACAGGGCTAACATTCAGTACTTC.

As to this clonotype: In this CDR3 the conserved last residue, phenylalanine or tryptophan, is missing, so a read error is likely. It is unclear where the CDR3 begins or ends on the DNA, so no DNA is shown, and the CDR3 is as TCRdb lists it. The chain carries TRBV29-1 and TRBJ2-3; the table calls TRBD2, which could not be checked here. From germline, CDR1 is SQVTM and CDR2 ANQGSEA. With termini counted, the CDR3 has 15 amino acids. The CDR3: CSVELSARRTDTQFL.